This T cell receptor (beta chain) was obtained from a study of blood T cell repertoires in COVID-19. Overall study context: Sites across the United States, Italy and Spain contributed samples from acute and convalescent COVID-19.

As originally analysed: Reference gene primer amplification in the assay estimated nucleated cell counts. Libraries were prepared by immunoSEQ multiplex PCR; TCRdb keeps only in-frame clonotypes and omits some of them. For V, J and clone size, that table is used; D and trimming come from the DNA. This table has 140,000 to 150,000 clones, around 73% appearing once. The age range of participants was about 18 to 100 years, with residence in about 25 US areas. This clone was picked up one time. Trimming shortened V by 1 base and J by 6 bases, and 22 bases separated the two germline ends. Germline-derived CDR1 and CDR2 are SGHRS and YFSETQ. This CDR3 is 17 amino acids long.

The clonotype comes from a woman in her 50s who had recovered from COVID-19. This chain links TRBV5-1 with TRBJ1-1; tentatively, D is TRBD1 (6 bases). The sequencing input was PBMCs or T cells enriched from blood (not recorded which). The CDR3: CASSLSRTDDPDSEAFF. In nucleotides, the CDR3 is TGCGCCAGCAGCTTGTCCAGGACAGACGATCCGGATTCTGAAGCTTTCTTT.